The sequence of this T cell receptor beta chain was determined in a study of blood T cells in healthy people across ages (dated by TCRdb to about 2015). In the study overall: In model experiments, roughly one uniquely barcoded TCR beta cDNA molecule per two T cells was captured by template switching. The study measured age-related changes in TCR beta repertoire diversity using deep sequencing normalized with unique cDNA molecular identifiers. The donors were divided into four age groups: young (average around 16 years), middle-aged (about 40), aged (roughly 60) and long-lived (roughly 82). To avoid experimental bias, donors of different ages were spread randomly across the sequencing lanes. The study analyzed two additional independent replicas of 1 million unique cDNA reads from the same blood draw for two donors, one aged 18 to 30 and one aged 80 or older.

As encoded in the germline V gene, CDR1 is SNHLY while CDR2 is FYNNEI. Taken from cysteine to phenylalanine, the CDR3 has 15 residues. The kept DNA is CDR3 alone, 45 bases in frame from the first base. Unmatched junction bases come to 4, with V trimmed by 2 bases and J by 3 bases. This clonotype was counted a few times. The target of this receptor is not known. One base away there is no much larger clone; base qualities are not given. Systemically healthy Caucasian individuals from Russia, some 38 in total and aged about 6 to 95 years, were included as donors. Roughly 10 milliliters of peripheral blood were collected from each donor into EDTA-treated Vacutainer tubes. PBMCs were isolated by Ficoll-Paque density-gradient centrifugation, with at least 7 million obtained per sample. Trizol reagent was used to extract total RNA from PBMCs, with at least 5 micrograms per sample. For every donor, an aliquot of PBMCs went through flow cytometry to measure the percentages of naive CD45RAhigh/CD27high T cells.

Libraries were constructed by 5' RACE. A second PCR of 7 to 11 cycles was performed with a sample-barcoded 5' primer and a J-beta primer mix. A unique molecular identifier was introduced onto each TCR beta cDNA molecule by a template-switch 5' adaptor carrying 12 random nucleotides. Each sample yielded at least 2.5 million CDR3-containing paired-end reads. The Mint cDNA synthesis kit, primed by a TRBC-specific oligonucleotide, was used to synthesize first-strand cDNA from all RNA. Following uracil-DNA glycosylase treatment, all cDNA underwent a first 18-cycle PCR with the universal primers M1SS and BC2_uni_R. The paper's processing steps were these. For normalization, 1 million high-quality reads, each with a distinct molecular identifier, were randomly selected from each sample. Reads with shared molecular identifiers were discarded instead of being binned into consensus sequences. CDR3 identification, clonotype clustering and error correction used MiTCR with a Q25 quality threshold and the strictest error-elimination algorithm. Lower-bound total TCR beta diversity was estimated with a nonparametric unseen species model using Euler transformation. TCRdb itself trimmed the public reads at Q25 with fastp, ran MiXCR and retained productive beta chains. Rows with a matching CDR3 protein are joined into one entry that keeps the most common DNA and genes. The V and J calls, along with clone size, are taken from TCRdb and not from the paper's own processing. The sample table contains roughly 1.9 million distinct CDR3 sequences; only one count was recorded for around 42% of them. The ten top clones hold more than 20% of the sample.

On the study overall, not on this receptor specifically: Estimates of total diversity based on one million sequenced T cells were considered lower bounds and underestimates. The CMV infection status of donors was not known, potentially confounding age-related changes in expanded clonotypes. As age increased, observed TCR beta diversity per million T cells dropped in a roughly linear way, and a significant reduction was already evident by age 40. Compared with the aged group, more naive CD4+ T cells, fewer expanded clones and increased TCR diversity were shown by the long-lived group, suggesting age selection. There was a strong correlation between observed TCR beta diversity and the percentage of naive T cells measured by flow cytometry. Conclusive comparison of naive and antigen-experienced compartments was prevented by the profiling of bulk unsorted PBMCs.

The sequenced material came from blood. The sequence came from a human donor in good health. The receptor chain draws on TRBV2 and TRBJ2-7; TRBD2 fits 10 bases in the junction. Here is the DNA: TGTGCCAGCAGTGAACAACTAGCGGGGAACTACGAGCAGTACTTC. Translated, this gives CASSEQLAGNYEQYF.